These 32 T cell receptor beta chains came from one sample sequenced in a study of metastatic and nonmetastatic thyroid tumors. TCRdb reprocessed the PCR reads via MiXCR. There are some 15,000 clones in the sample; more than 15% occur only once, and 17% lies in the top ten. Every patient was untreated before thyroid surgery. Material: blood. The receptors were sampled from a female donor with papillary thyroid cancer or a benign thyroid nodule (not recorded which). Some clones in this sample may be carry-over from other donors' samples.

This clone was observed many times. This chain uses TRBV12-3 or TRBV12-4 with TRBJ1-5; perhaps TRBD1 as D (5 bases). This CDR3 comprises 14 residues. Trimming left V 5 bases short and J 7 bases short, with 15 bases between. CDR3 sequence (DNA): TGTGCCAGCAGTACTATGGGGGGGAGACAGCCCCAGCATTTT. Translation gives CASSTMGGRQPQHF.

This clone showed up many times. The J gene is TRBJ1-5, the V gene TRBV11-2; a weak D match, TRBD1 (5 bases). CDR1 is SGHAT, CDR2 FQNNGV, per germline. This CDR3 region has 15 residues. Trimming took 0 bases from V and 1 from J, leaving 7 bases between them. The CDR3 region is CASSLDRGSNQPQHF. In DNA, the CDR3 is TGTGCCAGCAGCTTAGATCGGGGGAGCAATCAGCCCCAGCATTTT.

This clone appeared many times. The rearrangement uses TRBV7-9 and TRBJ1-4; D not certain. V gave up 5 bases and J gave up 8 bases, with 12 bases separating them. Germline V gene data show CDR1 as SEHNR and CDR2 as FQNEAQ (reference sequence). The CDR3 loop spans 13 amino acids. Here the CDR3 reads CASSLERWEKLFF. CDR3 sequence (DNA): TGTGCCAGCAGCCTCGAACGGTGGGAAAAACTGTTTTTT.

This clone has a count of ten or more. The chain combines TRBV28 with TRBJ1-5; 7 nucleotides agree with TRBD1. Germline CDR1 MDHEN, CDR2 SYDVKM. CDR3 length equals 16 residues. With 6 bases clipped from V and 1 base from J, the junction kept 9 bases outside the gene matches. For the CDR3, the DNA is TGTGCCAGCAGCTCAGGCCACAGGGGAAGCAATCAGCCCCAGCATTTT. Protein sequence: CASSSGHRGSNQPQHF.

This clone appeared many times. The rearrangement links TRBV7-6 to TRBJ2-3; D is uncertain. Trimming pared 5 bases from V and 9 bases from J, leaving 12 bases between. Germline values: CDR1 SGHVS, CDR2 FNYEAQ. The CDR3 runs to 12 residues. The CDR3 bases are TGTGCCAGCAGCAAGTATGGAGAGACGCAGTATTTT. This codes for CASSKYGETQYF.

The chain joins TRBV20-1 to TRBJ2-3, with D tentatively TRBD2 (6 bases). There are 14 residues in the CDR3. In germline, CDR1 is DFQATT, CDR2 SNEGSKA (reference sequence). Deletions cut 4 bases from V and 0 bases from J, with 11 bases between. Here the CDR3 DNA reads TGCAGTGCTACCAGCGGGTCGAGCACAGATACGCAGTATTTT. It encodes CSATSGSSTDTQYF.

The genes are TRBV7-2 and TRBJ1-6, with unresolved D. Germline V gives CDR1 SGHTA, CDR2 FQGNSA. The CDR3 has 14 residues. V lost 3 bases and J 9 bases, leaving 12 bases between the germline ends. The CDR3 sequence: CASSLRGRGSPLHF. CDR3 nucleotide sequence: TGTGCCAGCAGCTTGCGAGGACGAGGTTCACCCCTCCACTTT. Together with reference TRBV7-2 and TRBJ1-6, the CDR3 gives the full variable domain: GAGVSQSPSNKVTEKGKDVELRCDPISGHTALYWYRQSLGQGLEFLIYFQGNSAPDKSGLPSDRFSAERTGGSVSTLTIQRTQQEDSAVYLCASSLRGRGSPLHFGNGTRLTVT.

The V and J genes are TRBV11-3 and TRBJ2-1; no clear D. The germline V gene has CDR1 SGHNT and CDR2 YENEEA. CDR3 size: 13 residues. The ends were cut back, 5 bases at V and 7 bases at J, with 12 bases in the middle. The CDR3 loop is CASSDVAENEQFF. In DNA form, the CDR3 reads TGTGCCAGCAGCGACGTAGCTGAGAATGAGCAGTTCTTC.

Within the sample, this clone is medium-sized. The V call is TRBV10-1, the J call TRBJ2-3; possibly TRBD1 for D (6 bases). Germline V gives CDR1 WNHNN, CDR2 SYGVQD (reference sequence). V dropped 4 bases and J dropped 1 base, with 9 bases sitting between them. This CDR3 contains 14 residues. The CDR3 loop reads CASSGQAGTDTQYF. The CDR3 DNA reads as TGCGCCAGCAGTGGACAGGCCGGCACAGATACGCAGTATTTT.

This clone was observed many times. Written as DNA, the CDR3 is TGTGCCAGCGGGGCCCAGTCAGGCTCCTACAATGAGCAGTTCTTC. Translating gives CASGAQSGSYNEQFF. The rearrangement uses TRBV12-3 or TRBV12-4 and TRBJ2-1; a weak D match, TRBD1 (5 bases). V gave up 8 bases and J gave up 0 bases, with 14 bases separating them. The CDR3 runs 15 residues.

This clone was found many times. This chain uses TRBV18 with TRBJ1-4; D gene uncertain. The CDR3 runs 14 residues. V lost 3 bases, J lost 4 bases, and 9 bases lay in between. Germline V CDR1 and CDR2: KGHSH, LQKENI. This CDR3 is CASSPQDYNEKLFF. The CDR3 DNA reads as TGTGCCAGCTCACCCCAGGACTATAATGAAAAACTGTTTTTT. Based on the CDR3 plus reference TRBV18 and TRBJ1-4, the full variable domain is NAGVMQNPRHLVRRRGQEARLRCSPMKGHSHVYWYRQLPEEGLKFMVYLQKENIIDESGMPKERFSAEFPKEGPSILRIQQVVRGDSAAYFCASSPQDYNEKLFFGSGTQLSVL.

This clone was counted a single time. The chain uses TRBV4-1 and TRBJ2-7; 9 nucleotides agree with TRBD1. Germline values: CDR1 MGHRA, CDR2 YSYEKL. J lost 4 bases, V lost 2 bases, and 6 bases had no gene match. The CDR3 contains 15 residues. CDR3 bases: TGCGCCAGCAGCCAATTGTGGACAGGGGTTTACGAGCAGTACTTC. Its protein product is CASSQLWTGVYEQYF.

As to this clone: The junction departs from the called germline gene at one end, perhaps through a read error. The chain combines TRBV6-1 with TRBJ2-5, with 8 nucleotides matching TRBD2. The germline V gene encodes CDR1 MNHNS and CDR2 SASEGT. The CDR3 is 16 amino acids. This CDR3 reads CASSPGGGRSQGTQYF. The CDR3 region has the DNA TGTGCCAGCTCCCCCGGGGGGGGACGATCACAAGGGACCCAGTACTTC.

This clone has more than one count but fewer than ten. The chain combines TRBV16 with TRBJ2-7; D is unclear. Trimming stripped 9 bases from V and 3 bases from J, with 12 bases between. The germline V gene has CDR1 KGHSY and CDR2 FQNENV. This CDR3 is 12 amino acids long. The CDR3 sequence is CASIPISYEQYF. In DNA form, the CDR3 reads TGTGCCAGTATCCCCATAAGCTACGAGCAGTACTTC.

This rearrangement joins TRBV27 to TRBJ2-1; 13 bases agree with TRBD2. Germline lookup yields CDR1 MNHEY and CDR2 SMNVEV (reference sequence). The CDR3 length is 18 residues. Trimming removed 4 bases from V and 8 bases from J; junction bases left unmatched: 14. The CDR3 region is CASSSLSGTSGIKDEQFF. The CDR3 nucleotides read TGTGCCAGCAGTTCTTTGTCGGGGACTAGCGGGATAAAGGATGAGCAGTTCTTC.

This clone was seen ten or more times. The CDR3 sequence: CSAVQGAYGYTF. The CDR3 bases are TGCAGTGCTGTACAGGGTGCCTATGGCTACACCTTC. The genes are TRBV20-1 and TRBJ1-2; perhaps TRBD1 as D (6 bases). This CDR3 is built from 12 residues. Germline assignment: CDR1 DFQATT and CDR2 SNEGSKA (reference sequence). Between the trimmed V and J ends, which lost 5 bases and 4 bases, there was a span of 11 bases.

Many counts were recorded for this clone. The junction shows a germline mismatch at one end, possibly a read error. The chain has TRBV20-1 and TRBJ1-6; D remains ambiguous. CDR1 is DFQATT, CDR2 SNEGSKA, per germline (reference sequence). CDR3 size: 13 residues. The chain's CDR3 is CSASKVSNSPLHF. CDR3 in DNA: TGCAGTGCTAGTAAGGTTTCAAATTCGCCCCTCCACTTT.

This clone was detected ten times or more. The chain has TRBV29-1 and TRBJ2-5, with D possibly being TRBD2 (6 bases). This CDR3 has 15 residues. Trimming took off 1 base at V and 0 bases at J, with 12 bases between the two ends. Germline CDR1 and CDR2: SQVTM and ANQGSEA. The CDR3 sequence is CSVEVARGYQETQYF. The DNA of the CDR3 is TGCAGCGTTGAAGTGGCCCGGGGGTACCAAGAGACCCAGTACTTC.

This clone was counted ten times or more. The chain employs TRBV7-9 and TRBJ1-1; weak D call: TRBD1 (5 bases). V lost 5 bases to trimming and J lost 8 bases, with 21 bases between them. Germline lookup yields CDR1 SEHNR and CDR2 FQNEAQ (reference sequence). This CDR3 has 15 amino acids. DNA of the CDR3: TGTGCCAGCAGCCCTCGACCTAATAGGGGACGCGAAGCTTTCTTT. It encodes CASSPRPNRGREAFF.

This clone counts as medium-sized. The chain links TRBV6-1 to TRBJ1-2, with D perhaps matching TRBD1 (6 bases). Germline CDR1 and CDR2: MNHNS and SASEGT. V was pared by 4 bases and J by 4 bases, with 10 bases between. The CDR3 extends over 13 amino acids. The DNA for the CDR3 is TGTGCCAGCAGTGTGAAGGGGGGCTATGGCTACACCTTC. This sequence encodes CASSVKGGYGYTF.

This clone was observed a handful of times. This may stem from a read error, because a much larger clone lies one nucleotide away. The chain couples TRBV19 to TRBJ2-5, with D unclear. This CDR3 is built from 15 residues. Per the germline V gene, CDR1 is LNHDA and CDR2 is SQIVND (reference sequence). Written as DNA, the CDR3 is TGTGCCAGTAGTATCGCCCCCCCCCTCCAAGAGACCCAGTGCTTC. This encodes CASSIAPPLQETQCF.

This clone was found a few times. The J gene is TRBJ2-7, the V gene TRBV6-1; 10 bases map to TRBD1. CDR1 is MNHNS and CDR2 is SASEGT in the germline V gene. The CDR3 contains 15 residues. V was pared by 6 bases and J by 4 bases, with 9 bases of the junction left unmatched. CDR3 protein: CASRVRQGAGYEQYF. The CDR3 nucleotides are TGTGCCAGCAGAGTTCGACAGGGGGCAGGTTACGAGCAGTACTTC.

Ten or more counts support this clone. The genes are TRBV20-1 and TRBJ1-3; perhaps TRBD1 as D (5 bases). CDR1 and CDR2 from the germline V gene are DFQATT and SNEGSKA (reference sequence). This CDR3 is built from 14 residues. The V and J ends lost 0 bases and 2 bases respectively, with 8 bases between them. As DNA, the CDR3 is TGCAGTGCTAGAGATACGGGACCTGGAAACACCATATATTTT. Translating gives CSARDTGPGNTIYF.

To note about this clone: A read error may produce the germline difference seen at one junction end. The rearrangement joins TRBV6-2 or TRBV6-3 to TRBJ1-2, with D possibly matching TRBD1 (5 bases). Germline CDR1 reads MNHEY; CDR2 reads SVGEGT. CDR3 length: 13 residues. CDR3 residues: CACREPATYGYTF. CDR3 bases: TGTGCCTGCAGGGAGCCGGCGACCTATGGCTACACCTTC.

This clone has at least ten counts. This chain uses TRBV14 with TRBJ1-4, with a weak D call TRBD1 (6 bases). CDR3 length equals 17 residues. V was trimmed by 0 bases and J by 5 bases, leaving 16 bases between them. The germline CDR1 and CDR2 sequences are SGHDN and FVKESK. CDR3 region: CASSQDAQQGQNEKLFF. In DNA, the CDR3 is TGTGCCAGCAGCCAAGATGCTCAACAGGGCCAAAATGAAAAACTGTTTTTT.

This clone was seen repeatedly, ten times or more. The chain carries TRBV6-2 or TRBV6-3 and TRBJ2-4; D assignment may be TRBD1 or TRBD2 (5 bases each). The germline gives CDR1 MNHEY, CDR2 SVGEGT. This CDR3 comprises 13 residues. V lost 6 bases to trimming and J lost 12 bases, with 18 bases between them. Here the CDR3 reads CASSPPTGASQYF. The CDR3 bases are TGTGCCAGCAGCCCACCCACCGGGGCAAGTCAGTACTTC.

There are many counts of this clone. V usage is TRBV13 and J usage is TRBJ2-1, with 8 positions matching TRBD2. The V gene end was trimmed by 2 bases and the J gene end by 6 bases; junction bases not matched to a gene: 9. The CDR3 spans 16 residues. CDR1 is PRHDT, CDR2 FYEKMQ, per germline (reference sequence). The CDR3 is CASSLRSGSSPNEQFF. The CDR3 DNA reads as TGTGCCAGCAGCTTAAGGAGCGGGAGCAGCCCCAATGAGCAGTTCTTC.

This clone was counted many times. The V call is TRBV5-1, the J call TRBJ2-7; D is undetermined. CDR1 is SGHRS, CDR2 YFSETQ, per germline. Trimming left V 1 base short and J 2 bases short, with 10 bases between. This CDR3 contains 14 residues. This CDR3 is CASSLSASTYEQYF. The CDR3 DNA sequence: TGCGCCAGCAGCTTGTCGGCCAGTACCTACGAGCAGTACTTC.

This chain uses TRBV28 with TRBJ2-7; tentatively, D is TRBD1 (5 bases). Germline CDR1 reads MDHEN; CDR2 reads SYDVKM. V lost 5 bases and J 4 bases, leaving 9 bases between the germline ends. The CDR3 covers 12 residues. The CDR3 protein is CASSKTGYEQYF. DNA of the CDR3: TGTGCCAGCAGTAAAACAGGTTACGAGCAGTACTTC.

This clone was picked up many times. This may stem from a read error, because a much larger clone lies one nucleotide away. The chain recombines TRBV6-6 with TRBJ1-3; no firm D call. The germline V gene encodes CDR1 MNHNY and CDR2 SVGAGI (reference sequence). V lost 6 bases and J lost 2, with 23 bases in between. This CDR3 comprises 18 residues. CDR3 DNA sequence: TGTGCCAGCAGATCCGACTCTTCCTTGGACGGGGCTGGAAACACCATATATTTT. Its protein is CASRSDSSLDGAGNTIYF.

The V and J genes are TRBV11-3 and TRBJ2-7, with D uncertain. Trimming took off 3 bases at V and 2 bases at J, with 8 bases between the two ends. The CDR3 sequence is 13 residues long. The germline CDR1 and CDR2 sequences are SGHNT and YENEEA. The chain's CDR3 is CASSFGLTYEQYF. CDR3 in DNA: TGTGCCAGCAGCTTCGGCTTAACCTACGAGCAGTACTTC.

For this clone: A read error may account for a junction end that differs from germline. The rearrangement links TRBV28 to TRBJ2-1, with D unclear. CDR1 is MDHEN and CDR2 is SYDVKM in the germline V gene. This CDR3 contains 15 residues. The CDR3 DNA follows: TGCGCCAGCAGATTAAGCCACGGATATAACAATGAGCAGTTCTTC. This codes for CASRLSHGYNNEQFF.